The T cell receptor beta chain under discussion was sequenced for a study of T cell responses to AZD1222 COVID-19 vaccine. Germline V gives CDR1 SGHTS, CDR2 YDEGEE. The CDR3 loop spans 13 amino acids. Trimming removed 3 bases at V and 0 bases at J, with 4 bases between. Profiled with immunoSEQ multiplex PCR; TCRdb holds only in-frame clones, not every one. The sample contains about 100,000 clones, over 85% of which appear only once. In the case of this clone: Its antigen is unknown.

Study-wide points: Sampling that yielded the repertoires occurred only after the peak T cell response. Vaccine-associated CD4 TCRs ranged over spike, dominating at 160-218 and 743-854. Clonal diversity was possibly underestimated, and white British individuals and females predominated among donors.

Here the sequenced sample was peripheral blood, taken on day 0 of AZD1222 vaccination. This sequence joins TRBV5-8 and TRBJ1-5; D not resolved. The receptor comes from an adult in good health. This CDR3 reads CASSSGSNQPQHF. The CDR3, as DNA: TGTGCCAGCAGCTCGGGTAGCAATCAGCCCCAGCATTTT.